This T cell receptor beta chain was sequenced during a study of shared clonotypes between healthy human individuals. Whole-study results and caveats: The small donor group covered limited genetic and exposure diversity.

This was a deep-level run. Generated by immunoSEQ multiplex PCR, the TCRdb table keeps only in-frame clones and is missing some. This table has hundreds of thousands of clones, around three quarters appearing once. Germline V lookup: CDR1 SGHDT, CDR2 YYEEEE. The CDR3 is 15 residues long. J was trimmed by 2 bases and V by 0 bases; bases with no gene match: 2. Points on this clone: Antigen unknown.

The chain joins TRBV5-6 to TRBJ2-5, with 9 bases lining up with TRBD2. Sequencing was done on a sample of PBMCs. This receptor was obtained from a woman between 35 and 50 years old in good health. Some clones in this sample may be carry-over from other donors' samples. The CDR3: CASSLGLAAQETQYF. CDR3 in DNA: TGTGCCAGCAGCTTGGGACTAGCGGCACAAGAGACCCAGTACTTC.